A selection of T cell receptor beta chains follows, all from one sample in a study of regulatory T cells in long-lasting Graves disease. TCRdb passed the multiplex PCR reads through MiXCR, listing each CDR3 protein once. The repertoire holds around 400,000 distinct CDR3 sequences, with 21% as singletons. The sequences come from peripheral blood mononuclear cells (PBMCs), collected when the disease was refractory, from a patient treated with antithyroid drugs. These receptors came from a female donor with Graves disease. Each CDR3 is given with its conserved first and last residue. A D gene is named only where the DNA matches it firmly. For some rows the clone size is stated as once, few or many, or as a class when expanded; others skip it.

>.|TRBJ2-3|few|TRBV3-1
TGTGCCAGCAGCTCCGCACAGGGAGAGACAGATACGCAGTATTTT
CASSSAQGETDTQYF
>TRBD2|TRBJ2-2|many|TRBV28
TGTGCCAGCAGTCCCAGGACTAGCCCTAGAGGGGAGCTGTTTTTT
CASSPRTSPRGELFF
>.|TRBJ2-5|many|TRBV20-1
TGCAGTGCCAGGGCTACCCCAGAGACCCAGTACTTC
CSARATPETQYF
>TRBD1|TRBJ2-2|few|TRBV28
TGTGCCATTGAGACAGGGTTGAACACCGGGGAGCTGTTTTTT
CAIETGLNTGELFF
>.|TRBJ2-2|.|TRBV10-1
TGCGCCAGCAGTGGCACTAAAAGTTCGAACACCGGGGAGCTGTTTTTT
CASSGTKSSNTGELFF
>TRBD1|TRBJ2-3|few|TRBV2
TGTGCCAGCAGCCAGGACAGGGGCCGTTCGACTGCGCAGTATTTT
CASSQDRGRSTAQYF
>TRBD2|TRBJ2-3|.|TRBV20-1
TGCAGTGCTATCGGGACTAGCGACTACACAGATACGCAGTATTTT
CSAIGTSDYTDTQYF
>.|TRBJ2-2|many|TRBV20-1
TGCAGTGCTAGAGGAGGAACGGCGAACACCGGGGAGCTGTTTTTT
CSARGGTANTGELFF
>.|TRBJ1-3|few|TRBV12-3/TRBV12-4
TGTGCCAGCAGTTTTGGGACACCCTCTGGAAACACCATATATTTT
CASSFGTPSGNTIYF
>TRBD2|TRBJ2-2|few|TRBV7-6
TGTGCCAGCAGCTTAAGACTAGCGGGAGTGAACACCGGGGAGCTGTTTTTT
CASSLRLAGVNTGELFF
>.|TRBJ1-5|many|TRBV10-3
TGTGCCACACTAGGGGAGTATAGCAATCAGCCCCAGCATTTT
CATLGEYSNQPQHF
>TRBD1|TRBJ1-2|many|TRBV18
TGTGCCAGCTCACCACCGGGACAGGGTTCCGGCTACACCTTC
CASSPPGQGSGYTF
>.|TRBJ2-5|.|TRBV28
TGTGCCAGCACGCGGTCGGGGTTGGAGACCCAGTACTTC
CASTRSGLETQYF
>.|TRBJ2-7|few|TRBV10-3
TGTGCCATCAGTGACCGCTACGAGCAGTACTTC
CAISDRYEQYF
>TRBD1|TRBJ2-5|many|TRBV20-1
TGCAGTGCTCCTCCATACAGGGGCCAAGAGACCCAGTACTTC
CSAPPYRGQETQYF
>.|TRBJ1-4|many|TRBV28
TGTGCCAGCAGTTTAACCCCAGGGCCGTCCGAAAAACTGTTTTTT
CASSLTPGPSEKLFF
>TRBD1|TRBJ2-1|.|TRBV2
TGTGCCAGCAGCCGGGACAGGGGGGACAATGAGCAGTTCTTC
CASSRDRGDNEQFF
>TRBD2|TRBJ2-2|few|TRBV7-9
TGTGCCAGCAGCGGTACTCGACTAGCGGGAGGCTATTACACCGGGGAGCTGTTTTTT
CASSGTRLAGGYYTGELFF
>.|TRBJ2-5|.|TRBV5-1
TGCGCCAGCAGCTCAGGAACCAGGGTGACCCAGTACTTC
CASSSGTRVTQYF
>.|TRBJ1-2|few|TRBV6-1
TGTGCCAGCAGGGCGGGAGACCGATCTAACTATGGCTACACCTTC
CASRAGDRSNYGYTF
>.|TRBJ2-4|.|TRBV6-1
TGTGCCAGCAGTACCAACCGGGGGCAGGGAAACATTCAGTACTTC
CASSTNRGQGNIQYF
>.|TRBJ2-1|.|TRBV12-3/TRBV12-4
TGTGCCACCGAGCCGCGGGACAATGAGCAGTTCTTC
CATEPRDNEQFF
>.|TRBJ1-4|many|TRBV20-1
TGCAGTGCTTCGGGGAATGAAAAACTGTTTTTT
CSASGNEKLFF
>.|TRBJ1-5|many|TRBV27
TGTGCCAGCAGTTTAGGGCAGGTCAATCAGCCCCAGCATTTT
CASSLGQVNQPQHF
>.|TRBJ2-3|few|TRBV11-2
TGTGCCAGCAGCTCGGGACCTTACACAGATACGCAGTATTTT
CASSSGPYTDTQYF
>TRBD1|TRBJ2-5|many|TRBV20-1
TGCAGTGCTAGTCGACCACGGGACAGCCTCCAAGAGACCCAGTACTTC
CSASRPRDSLQETQYF
>.|TRBJ2-1|.|TRBV27
TGTGCCAGCAGCCAAACCCCCGGGGCCGATGAGCAGTTCTTC
CASSQTPGADEQFF
>.|TRBJ2-5|many|TRBV28
TGTGCCAGCAGTTTTGGTAGTTTGGCCCAGTACTTC
CASSFGSLAQYF
>TRBD2|TRBJ2-5|many|TRBV7-9
TGTGCCAGCAGCCAGGGACTAGCGGGAGGAGAGACCCAGTACTTC
CASSQGLAGGETQYF
>.|TRBJ1-6|few|TRBV7-8
TGTGCCAGCAGCTTAAGTTTCAGGGGTAATTCACCCCTCCACTTT
CASSLSFRGNSPLHF
>TRBD2|TRBJ2-2|few|TRBV4-2
TGTGCCAGCGGGTCCGGGACTAGCGGACCAGCGAACACCGGGGAGCTGTTTTTT
CASGSGTSGPANTGELFF
>TRBD2|TRBJ2-7|few|TRBV19
TGTGCCAGTAGCAAACTCCACAGCGGGACGGGAACCTACGAGCAGTACTTC
CASSKLHSGTGTYEQYF
>.|TRBJ2-2|.|TRBV4-2
TGTGCCAGCAGCCAAGCTCGGTCGGGGGAGCTGTTTTTT
CASSQARSGELFF
>TRBD1|TRBJ2-7|many|TRBV28
TGTGCCAGCAGTCCCCCCGACAGGGGGGGCATCGAGCAGTACTTC
CASSPPDRGGIEQYF
>TRBD2|TRBJ2-7|few|TRBV7-9
TGTGCCAGCAGCTCTCTACTTAAGGGGAGGGCCTTCGAGCAGTACTTC
CASSSLLKGRAFEQYF
>.|TRBJ1-2|many|TRBV13
TGTGCCAGCAGCTTAGCCCGCGGTGGTGGCTACACCTTC
CASSLARGGGYTF
>.|TRBJ2-7|.|TRBV7-2
TGTGCCAGCAGCACGCCCGTAGGGGGGCTCTACGAGCAGTACTTC
CASSTPVGGLYEQYF
>.|TRBJ2-5|few|TRBV20-1
TGCAGTGCTAGTGATAGAAAAGAGACCCAGTACTTC
CSASDRKETQYF
>.|TRBJ1-1|many|TRBV28
TGTGCCAGCAGTTACAGGCCGGACACTGAAGCTTTCTTT
CASSYRPDTEAFF
>TRBD2|TRBJ2-7|many|TRBV11-2
TGTGCCAGCAGCCCGCTCTTTGGCGGGGGGTACTCCTACGAGCAGTACTTC
CASSPLFGGGYSYEQYF
>TRBD1|TRBJ2-2|few|TRBV11-2
TGTGCCAGCAGCTTAGTGTCAGGGGGCACCGGGGAGCTGTTTTTT
CASSLVSGGTGELFF
>.|TRBJ2-7|.|TRBV19
TGTGCCAGTAGTGGCGCGCGGGACTCCTACGAGCAGTACTTC
CASSGARDSYEQYF
>TRBD1|TRBJ1-4|many|TRBV20-1
TGCAGTGCTTTCAAGGGACAGGGGGGTGAAAAACTGTTTTTT
CSAFKGQGGEKLFF
>.|TRBJ2-6|.|TRBV7-9
TGTGCCAGCAGCTTACCTTATGTCAGAGTTGGACCATCTGGGGCCAACGTCCTGACTTTC
CASSLPYVRVGPSGANVLTF
>.|TRBJ2-2|many|TRBV19
TGTGCCAGTAGTAGCGGCTCGAACACCGGGGAGCTGTTTTTT
CASSSGSNTGELFF
>.|TRBJ2-5|.|TRBV6-2/TRBV6-3
TGTGCCAGCCCTCTGGAGGGGTTTCCATACCAAGAGACCCGGTACTTC
CASPLEGFPYQETRYF
>.|TRBJ2-5|once|TRBV20-1
TGCAGTGCTAGACTCAGCCAAGAGACCCAGTACTTC
CSARLSQETQYF
>TRBD2|TRBJ2-7|many|TRBV24-1
TGTGCCACCAGTGAAACTAGCGGGGGAGAGCAGTACTTC
CATSETSGGEQYF
>.|TRBJ2-7|many|TRBV6-5
TGTGCCAGCAGTTACGGCGACGGGAAGTACGAGCAGTACTTC
CASSYGDGKYEQYF
>TRBD2|TRBJ2-5|many|TRBV27
TGTGCCAGCAGTTCCCTCGGACTAGAAGAGACCCAGTACTTC
CASSSLGLEETQYF
>.|TRBJ2-7|.|TRBV15
TGTGCCACCAGCAGAGAAGTAGGTGGGTATAGCGGCGAGCAGTACTTC
CATSREVGGYSGEQYF
>TRBD2|TRBJ2-2|.|TRBV6-6
TGTGCCAGCAGTTACTCGTGGCTAGCGGGAGACACCGGGGAGCTGTTTTTT
CASSYSWLAGDTGELFF
>.|TRBJ2-4|many|TRBV13
TGTGCCAGCTCGCCCTGGGGCTCTGCCAAAAACATTCAGTACTTC
CASSPWGSAKNIQYF
>TRBD1|TRBJ2-5|.|TRBV7-8
TGTGCCAGCAGCTTAAACCGGGACAGGGGGCAGCGAGAGACCCAGTACTTC
CASSLNRDRGQRETQYF
>TRBD2|TRBJ2-5|many|TRBV12-3/TRBV12-4
TGTGCCAGCAGCTTAGGTCCGGGAGGAGAGACCCAGTACTTC
CASSLGPGGETQYF
>TRBD1|TRBJ2-3|.|TRBV11-2
TGTGCCAGCAGCCCCGACAGGGTGCGCACAGATACGCAGTATTTT
CASSPDRVRTDTQYF
>.|TRBJ1-1|many|TRBV25-1
TGTGCCAGCCTACCAGCGGGCAGATTGAACACTGAAGCTTTCTTT
CASLPAGRLNTEAFF
>.|TRBJ1-1|few|TRBV29-1
TGCAGCGTTGCATATGGGGCGAACACTGAAGCTTTCTTT
CSVAYGANTEAFF